The TCR beta chain under discussion was sequenced for a study of T cell changes during pregnancy in multiple sclerosis. The CDR3 length is 13 residues. Germline V gives CDR1 KGHSH, CDR2 LQKENI. Germline trimming cut 6 bases from V and 4 bases from J; bases unmatched to any gene: 5. Profiling relied on immunoSEQ multiplex PCR, and the TCRdb table lists in-frame clones only, not all of them. The sample contains 50,000 or so clones, 94% of which appear only once. The material sequenced was CD4+ T cells from peripheral blood mononuclear cells, taken in the third trimester of pregnancy. The chain is built from TRBV18 and TRBJ2-5; 7 bases are shared with TRBD1. The source is a female donor with multiple sclerosis, enrolled in a pregnancy study. CDR3 residues: CASSPGQRETQYF. For the CDR3, the DNA is TGTGCCAGCTCGCCGGGACAGAGAGAGACCCAGTACTTC.